The present TCR beta chain was sequenced within a study of blood T cell repertoires in COVID-19. About the research overall: Samples came from the United States, Italy and Spain, spanning acute and convalescent COVID-19. The cDNA or gDNA used as material had been derived from T cells, B-cell-depleted T cells, or PBMCs.

The J segment lost 4 bases and the V segment lost 6 bases, leaving 8 bases of the junction unmatched. Germline V gene sequence: CDR1 SGHTA, CDR2 FQGNSA. CDR3 length: 15 amino acids. Authors' data handling: Amplification with reference gene primers provided the estimates of nucleated cell counts. This table comes from immunoSEQ multiplex PCR, and its TCRdb copy is limited to in-frame clones, with some not included. Clone size and the V and J calls come from that table; the DNA yielded D and trimming. The sample includes about 150,000 clones, 75% to 80% of them seen just once. This sequence joins TRBV7-2 and TRBJ2-2; 7 nucleotides align to TRBD1. This receptor was taken from an elderly woman with acute or convalescent COVID-19. Sequences were obtained from peripheral blood. CDR3 coding DNA: TGTGCCAGCAGTCGTCGGGACAGCCCCACCGGGGAGCTGTTTTTT. It specifies CASSRRDSPTGELFF.